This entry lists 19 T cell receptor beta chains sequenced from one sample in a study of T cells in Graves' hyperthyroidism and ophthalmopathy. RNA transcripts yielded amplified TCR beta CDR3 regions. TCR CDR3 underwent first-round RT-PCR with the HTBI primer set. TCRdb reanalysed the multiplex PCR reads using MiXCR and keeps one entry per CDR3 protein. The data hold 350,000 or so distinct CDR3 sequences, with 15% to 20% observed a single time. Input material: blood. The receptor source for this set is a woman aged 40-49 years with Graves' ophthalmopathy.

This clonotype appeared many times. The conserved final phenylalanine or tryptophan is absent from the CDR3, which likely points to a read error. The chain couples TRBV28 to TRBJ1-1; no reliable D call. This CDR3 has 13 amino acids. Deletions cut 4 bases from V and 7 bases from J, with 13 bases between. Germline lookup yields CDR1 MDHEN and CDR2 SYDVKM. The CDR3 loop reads CASSYYPGLEAFL. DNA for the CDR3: TGTGCCAGCAGTTATTACCCCGGACTTGAAGCTTTCCTT.

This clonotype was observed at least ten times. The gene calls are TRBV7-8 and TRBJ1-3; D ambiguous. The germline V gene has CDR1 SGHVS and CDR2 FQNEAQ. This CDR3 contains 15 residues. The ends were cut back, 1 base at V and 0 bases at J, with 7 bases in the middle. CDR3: CASSLGRRSGNTIYF. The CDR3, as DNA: TGTGCCAGCAGCTTAGGGCGGCGCTCTGGAAACACCATATATTTT.

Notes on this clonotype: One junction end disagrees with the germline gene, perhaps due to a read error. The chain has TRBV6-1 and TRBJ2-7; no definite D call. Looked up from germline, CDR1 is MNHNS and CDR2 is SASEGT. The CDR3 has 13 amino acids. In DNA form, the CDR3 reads TGTGCCAGCTTTGAACTCCGATTCTACGAGCAGTGCTTC. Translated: CASFELRFYEQCF.

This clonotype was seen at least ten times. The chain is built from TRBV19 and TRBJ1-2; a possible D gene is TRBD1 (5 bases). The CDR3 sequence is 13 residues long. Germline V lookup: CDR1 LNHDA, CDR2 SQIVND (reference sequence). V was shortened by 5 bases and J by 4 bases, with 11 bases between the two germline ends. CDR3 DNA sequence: TGTGCCAGTAGTGCAACAGGAACCTATGGCTACACCTTC. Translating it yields CASSATGTYGYTF.

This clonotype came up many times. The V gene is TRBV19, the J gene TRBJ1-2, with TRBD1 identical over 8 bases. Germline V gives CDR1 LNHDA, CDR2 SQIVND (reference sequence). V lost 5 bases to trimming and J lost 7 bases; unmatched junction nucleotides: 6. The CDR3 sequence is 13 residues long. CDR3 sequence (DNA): TGTGCCAGTAGTGCCGGGACAGGTTCTGGCTACACCTTC. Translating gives CASSAGTGSGYTF.

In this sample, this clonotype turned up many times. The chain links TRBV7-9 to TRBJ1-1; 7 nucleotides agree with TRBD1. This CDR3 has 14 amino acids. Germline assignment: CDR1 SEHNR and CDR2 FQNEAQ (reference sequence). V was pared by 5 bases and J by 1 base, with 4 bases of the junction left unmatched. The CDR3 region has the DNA TGTGCCAGCAGCGCAACAGGGGCGAACACTGAAGCTTTCTTT. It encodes CASSATGANTEAFF.

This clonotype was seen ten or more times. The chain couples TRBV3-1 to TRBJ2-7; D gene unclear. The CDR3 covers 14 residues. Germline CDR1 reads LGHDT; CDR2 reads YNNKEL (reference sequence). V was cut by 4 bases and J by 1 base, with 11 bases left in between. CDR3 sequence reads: CASSPRARSYEQYF. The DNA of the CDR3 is TGTGCCAGCAGCCCAAGGGCTAGATCCTACGAGCAGTACTTC.

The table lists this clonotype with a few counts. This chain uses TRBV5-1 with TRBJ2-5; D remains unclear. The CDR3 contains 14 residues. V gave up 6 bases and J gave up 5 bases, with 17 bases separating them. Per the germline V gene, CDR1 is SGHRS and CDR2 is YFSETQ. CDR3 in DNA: TGCGCCAGCATCGTAAGCAGGACCCGGGAGACCCAGTACTTC. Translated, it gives CASIVSRTRETQYF.

As DNA, the CDR3 is TGTGCCAGCAGCCAAAACCAGGGGAACGAGCAGTACTTC. Its translation: CASSQNQGNEQYF. This chain links TRBV3-1 with TRBJ2-7, with TRBD1 as a possible D gene (6 bases). The CDR3 is 13 residues long. V lost 2 bases and J lost 5, with 10 bases in between. Germline V CDR1 and CDR2: LGHDT, YNNKEL (reference sequence).

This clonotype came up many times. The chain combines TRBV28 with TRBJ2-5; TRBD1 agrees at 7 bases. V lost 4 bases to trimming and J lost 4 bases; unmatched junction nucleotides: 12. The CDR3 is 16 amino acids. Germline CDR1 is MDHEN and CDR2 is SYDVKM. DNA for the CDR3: TGTGCCAGCAGTTGGCACAGGGGTGGGGGCGGAGAGACCCAGTACTTC. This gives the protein CASSWHRGGGGETQYF.

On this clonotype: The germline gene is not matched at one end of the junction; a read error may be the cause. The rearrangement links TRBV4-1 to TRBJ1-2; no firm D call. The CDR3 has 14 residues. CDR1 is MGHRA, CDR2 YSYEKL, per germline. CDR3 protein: CASSQASLNYGHTF. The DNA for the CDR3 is TGCGCCAGCAGCCAAGCAAGCCTTAACTATGGCCACACCTTC.

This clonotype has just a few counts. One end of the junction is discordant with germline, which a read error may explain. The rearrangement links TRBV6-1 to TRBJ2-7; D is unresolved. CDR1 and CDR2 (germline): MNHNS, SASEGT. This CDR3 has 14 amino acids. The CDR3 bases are TGTGCCAGCAGAGACCAAATGGGCTCCAACGAGCAGTACTTC. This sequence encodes CASRDQMGSNEQYF.

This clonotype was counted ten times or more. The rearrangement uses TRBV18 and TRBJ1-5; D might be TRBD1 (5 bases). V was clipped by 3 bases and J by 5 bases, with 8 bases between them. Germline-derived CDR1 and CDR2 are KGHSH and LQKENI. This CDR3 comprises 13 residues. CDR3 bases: TGTGCCAGCTCACCGAGGGACGATCAGCCCCAGCATTTT. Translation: CASSPRDDQPQHF.

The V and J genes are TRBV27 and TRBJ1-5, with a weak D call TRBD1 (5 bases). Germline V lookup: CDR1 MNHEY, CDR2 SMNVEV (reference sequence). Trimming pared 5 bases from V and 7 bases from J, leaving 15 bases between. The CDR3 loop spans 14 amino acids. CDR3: CASSPMGRRQPQHF. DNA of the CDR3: TGTGCCAGCAGTCCGATGGGGCGGCGGCAGCCCCAGCATTTT.

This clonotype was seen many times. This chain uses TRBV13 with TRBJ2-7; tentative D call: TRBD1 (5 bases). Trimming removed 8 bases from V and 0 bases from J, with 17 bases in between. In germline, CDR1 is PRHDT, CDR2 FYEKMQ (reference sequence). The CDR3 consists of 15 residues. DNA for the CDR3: TGTGCCAGCCGCAGGGTCTCCTCAAGCTCCTACGAGCAGTACTTC. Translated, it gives CASRRVSSSSYEQYF.

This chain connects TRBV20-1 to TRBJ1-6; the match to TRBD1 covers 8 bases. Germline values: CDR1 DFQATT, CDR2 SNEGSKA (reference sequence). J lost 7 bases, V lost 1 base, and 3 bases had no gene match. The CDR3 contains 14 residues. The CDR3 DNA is TGCAGTGCTAGAGGTGGACAGGGAAATTCACCCCTCCACTTT. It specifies CSARGGQGNSPLHF.

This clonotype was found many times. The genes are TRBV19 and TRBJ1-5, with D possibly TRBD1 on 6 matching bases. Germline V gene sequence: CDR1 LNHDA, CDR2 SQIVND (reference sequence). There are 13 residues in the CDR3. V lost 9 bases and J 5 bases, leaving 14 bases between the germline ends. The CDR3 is CASGGRGDQPQHF. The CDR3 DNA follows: TGTGCCAGCGGCGGTAGGGGGGATCAGCCCCAGCATTTT.

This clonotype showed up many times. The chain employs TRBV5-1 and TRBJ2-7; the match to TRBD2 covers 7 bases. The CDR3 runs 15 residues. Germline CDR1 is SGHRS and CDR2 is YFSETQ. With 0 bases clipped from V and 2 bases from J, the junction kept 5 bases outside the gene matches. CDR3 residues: CASSLAGTTPYEQYF. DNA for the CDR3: TGCGCCAGCAGCTTGGCCGGGACTACTCCCTACGAGCAGTACTTC.

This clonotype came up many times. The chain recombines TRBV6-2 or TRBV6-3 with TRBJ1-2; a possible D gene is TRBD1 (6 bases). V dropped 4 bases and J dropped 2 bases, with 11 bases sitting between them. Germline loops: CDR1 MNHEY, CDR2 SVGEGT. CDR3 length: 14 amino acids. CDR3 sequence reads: CASSSSGTNYGYTF. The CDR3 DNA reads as TGTGCCAGCAGTTCCTCCGGGACAAACTATGGCTACACCTTC.